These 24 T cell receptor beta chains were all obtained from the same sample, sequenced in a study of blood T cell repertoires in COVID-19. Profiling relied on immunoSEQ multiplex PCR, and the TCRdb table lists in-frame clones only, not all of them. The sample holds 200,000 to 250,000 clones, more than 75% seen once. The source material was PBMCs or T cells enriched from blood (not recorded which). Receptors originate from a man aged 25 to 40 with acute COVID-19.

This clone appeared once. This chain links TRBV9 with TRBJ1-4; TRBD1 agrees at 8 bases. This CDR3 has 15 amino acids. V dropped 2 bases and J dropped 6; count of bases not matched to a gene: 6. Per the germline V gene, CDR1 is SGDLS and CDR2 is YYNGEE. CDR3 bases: TGTGCCAGCAGCGTCGAGGACAGGGATTATGAAAAACTGTTTTTT. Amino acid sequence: CASSVEDRDYEKLFF.

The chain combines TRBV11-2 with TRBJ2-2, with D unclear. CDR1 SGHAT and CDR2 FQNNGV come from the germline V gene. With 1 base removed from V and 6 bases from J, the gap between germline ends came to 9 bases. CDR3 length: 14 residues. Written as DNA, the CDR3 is TGTGCCAGCAGCTTAGTTTGGGCCCCCGGGGAGCTGTTTTTT. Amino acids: CASSLVWAPGELFF.

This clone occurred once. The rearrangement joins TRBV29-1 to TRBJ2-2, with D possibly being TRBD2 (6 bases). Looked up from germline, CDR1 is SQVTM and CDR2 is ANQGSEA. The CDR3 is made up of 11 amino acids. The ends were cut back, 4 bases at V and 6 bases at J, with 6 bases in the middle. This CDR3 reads CSVAGAGELFF. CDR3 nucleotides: TGCAGCGTTGCGGGGGCCGGGGAGCTGTTTTTT.

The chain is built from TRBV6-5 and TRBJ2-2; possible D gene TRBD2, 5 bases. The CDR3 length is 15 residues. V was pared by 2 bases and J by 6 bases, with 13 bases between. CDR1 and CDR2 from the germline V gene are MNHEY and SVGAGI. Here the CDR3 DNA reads TGTGCCAGCAGTTACACCGGGAACGGGGCCGGGGAGCTGTTTTTT. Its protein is CASSYTGNGAGELFF.

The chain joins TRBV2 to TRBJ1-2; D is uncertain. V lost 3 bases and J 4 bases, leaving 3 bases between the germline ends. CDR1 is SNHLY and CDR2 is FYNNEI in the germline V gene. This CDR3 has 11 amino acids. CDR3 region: CASSDIYGYTF. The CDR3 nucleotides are TGTGCCAGCAGTGACATCTATGGCTACACCTTC.

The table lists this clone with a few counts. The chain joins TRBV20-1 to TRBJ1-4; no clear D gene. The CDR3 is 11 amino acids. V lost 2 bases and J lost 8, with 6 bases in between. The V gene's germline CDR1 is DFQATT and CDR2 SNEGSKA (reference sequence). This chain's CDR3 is CSARPEEKLFF. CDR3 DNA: TGCAGTGCTAGACCGGAGGAAAAACTGTTTTTT.

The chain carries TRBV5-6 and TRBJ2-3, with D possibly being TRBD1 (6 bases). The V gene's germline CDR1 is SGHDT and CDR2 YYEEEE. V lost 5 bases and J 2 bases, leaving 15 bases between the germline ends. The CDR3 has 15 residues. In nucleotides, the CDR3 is TGTGCCAGCAGGGACACCGGACAGCACACAGATACGCAGTATTTT. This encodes CASRDTGQHTDTQYF.

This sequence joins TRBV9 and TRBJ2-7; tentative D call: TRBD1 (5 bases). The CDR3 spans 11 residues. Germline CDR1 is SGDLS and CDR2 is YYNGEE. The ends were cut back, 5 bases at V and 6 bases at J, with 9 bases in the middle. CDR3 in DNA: TGTGCCAGCAGTCAGGGATCCGAGCAGTACTTC. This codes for CASSQGSEQYF.

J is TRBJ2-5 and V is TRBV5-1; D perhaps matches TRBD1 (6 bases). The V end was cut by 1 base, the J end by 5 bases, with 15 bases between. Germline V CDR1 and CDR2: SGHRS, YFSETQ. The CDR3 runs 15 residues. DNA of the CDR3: TGCGCCAGCAGCTTGTCGGACAGCCAAGCGGAGACCCAGTACTTC. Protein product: CASSLSDSQAETQYF.

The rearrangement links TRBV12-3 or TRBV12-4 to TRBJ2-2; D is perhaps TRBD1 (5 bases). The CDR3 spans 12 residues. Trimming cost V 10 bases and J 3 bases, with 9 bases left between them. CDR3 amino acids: CANLQDTGELFF. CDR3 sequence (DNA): TGTGCCAACCTACAGGACACCGGGGAGCTGTTTTTT.

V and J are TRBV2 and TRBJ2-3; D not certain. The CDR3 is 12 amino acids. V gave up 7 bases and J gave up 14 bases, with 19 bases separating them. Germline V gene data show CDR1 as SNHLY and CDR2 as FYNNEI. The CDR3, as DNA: TGTGCCAGCACAATGGGCACCTCACTTCTGTATTTT. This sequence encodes CASTMGTSLLYF.

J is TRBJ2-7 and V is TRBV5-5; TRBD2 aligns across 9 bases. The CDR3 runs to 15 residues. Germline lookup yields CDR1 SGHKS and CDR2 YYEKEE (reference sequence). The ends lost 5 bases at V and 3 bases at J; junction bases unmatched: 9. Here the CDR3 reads CASSQAGGSYYEQYF. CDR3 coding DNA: TGTGCCAGCAGTCAAGCGGGGGGATCATACTACGAGCAGTACTTC.

This CDR3 is CASSLVGSGLSYEQYF. In nucleotides, the CDR3 is TGCGCCAGCAGCTTGGTAGGTAGCGGGCTCTCCTACGAGCAGTACTTC. The chain is built from TRBV5-1 and TRBJ2-7; 7 nucleotides agree with TRBD2. Germline CDR1 and CDR2: SGHRS and YFSETQ. CDR3 size: 16 residues. The V and J ends lost 0 bases and 0 bases, in that order; junction bases with no gene match: 6.

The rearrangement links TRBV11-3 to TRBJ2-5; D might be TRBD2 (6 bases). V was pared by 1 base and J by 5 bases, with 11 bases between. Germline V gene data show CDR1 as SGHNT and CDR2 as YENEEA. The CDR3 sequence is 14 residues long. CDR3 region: CASSLGGVGETQYF. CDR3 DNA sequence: TGTGCCAGCAGCTTAGGCGGGGTTGGGGAGACCCAGTACTTC.

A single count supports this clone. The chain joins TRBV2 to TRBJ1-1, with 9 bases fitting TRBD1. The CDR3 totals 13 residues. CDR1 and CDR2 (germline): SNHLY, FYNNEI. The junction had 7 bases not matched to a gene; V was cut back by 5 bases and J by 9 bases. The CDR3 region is CASSIGQGSQAFF. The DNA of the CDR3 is TGTGCCAGCAGTATAGGACAGGGGAGTCAAGCTTTCTTT.

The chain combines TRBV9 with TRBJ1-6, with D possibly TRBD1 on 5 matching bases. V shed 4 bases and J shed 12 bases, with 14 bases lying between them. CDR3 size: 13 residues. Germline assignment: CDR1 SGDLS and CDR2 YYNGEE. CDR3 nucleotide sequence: TGTGCCAGCAGCCCACGGCAGGGAGGACCCCTCCACTTT. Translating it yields CASSPRQGGPLHF. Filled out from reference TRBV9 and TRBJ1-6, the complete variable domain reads DSGVTQTPKHLITATGQRVTLRCSPRSGDLSVYWYQQSLDQGLQFLIQYYNGEERAKGNILERFSAQQFPDLHSELNLSSLELGDSALYFCASSPRQGGPLHFGNGTRLTVT.

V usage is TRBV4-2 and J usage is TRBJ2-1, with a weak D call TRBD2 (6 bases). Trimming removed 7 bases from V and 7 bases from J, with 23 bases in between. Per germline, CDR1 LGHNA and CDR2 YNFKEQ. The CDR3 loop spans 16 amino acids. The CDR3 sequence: CASTPHDWGLTNEQFF. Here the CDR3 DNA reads TGTGCCAGCACCCCACATGATTGGGGACTCACTAATGAGCAGTTCTTC.

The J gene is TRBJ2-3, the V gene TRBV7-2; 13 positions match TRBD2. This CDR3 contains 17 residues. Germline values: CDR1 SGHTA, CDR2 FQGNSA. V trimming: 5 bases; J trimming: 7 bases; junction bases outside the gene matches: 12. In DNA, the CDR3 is TGTGCCAGCAGCCTCAATCGACTAGCGGGGGGCTTCAATACGCAGTATTTT. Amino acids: CASSLNRLAGGFNTQYF.

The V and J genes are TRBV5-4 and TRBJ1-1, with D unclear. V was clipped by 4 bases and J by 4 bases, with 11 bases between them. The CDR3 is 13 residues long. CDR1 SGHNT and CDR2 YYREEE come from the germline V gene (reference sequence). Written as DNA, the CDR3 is TGTGCCAGCAGCAGAAACGGGGTCACTGAAGCTTTCTTT. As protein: CASSRNGVTEAFF.

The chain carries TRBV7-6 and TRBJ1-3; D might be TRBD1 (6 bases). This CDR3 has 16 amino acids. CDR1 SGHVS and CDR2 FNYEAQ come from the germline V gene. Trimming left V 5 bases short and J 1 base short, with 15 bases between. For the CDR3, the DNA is TGTGCCAGCAGCCCCTCGACAGGCAATTCTGGAAACACCATATATTTT. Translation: CASSPSTGNSGNTIYF.

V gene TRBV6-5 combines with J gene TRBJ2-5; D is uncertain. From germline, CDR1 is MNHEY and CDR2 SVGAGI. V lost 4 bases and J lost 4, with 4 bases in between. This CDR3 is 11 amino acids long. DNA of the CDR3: TGTGCCAGCAGTTTAGCAGAGACCCAGTACTTC. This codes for CASSLAETQYF.

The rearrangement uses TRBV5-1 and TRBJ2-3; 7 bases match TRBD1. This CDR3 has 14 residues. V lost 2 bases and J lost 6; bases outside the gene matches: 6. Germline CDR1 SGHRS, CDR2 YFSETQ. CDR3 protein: CASSLTGEFDTQYF. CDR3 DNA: TGCGCCAGCAGCTTAACAGGGGAGTTCGATACGCAGTATTTT.

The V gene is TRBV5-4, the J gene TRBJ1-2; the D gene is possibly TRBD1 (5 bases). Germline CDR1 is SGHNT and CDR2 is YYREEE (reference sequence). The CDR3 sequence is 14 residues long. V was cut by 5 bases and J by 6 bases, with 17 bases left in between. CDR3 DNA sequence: TGTGCCAGCAGAACCGACTTGGGGGGAAATGGCTACACCTTC. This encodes CASRTDLGGNGYTF.

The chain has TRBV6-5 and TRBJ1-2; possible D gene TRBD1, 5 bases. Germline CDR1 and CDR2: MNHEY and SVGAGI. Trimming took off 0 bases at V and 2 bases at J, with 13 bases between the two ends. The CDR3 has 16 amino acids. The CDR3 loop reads CASSYSLGGGNYGYTF. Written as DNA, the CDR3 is TGTGCCAGCAGTTACTCGCTTGGGGGAGGCAACTATGGCTACACCTTC.